What follows are 18 T cell receptor beta chains derived from one specimen sequenced in a study of T-cell reconstitution after alpha-beta-depleted transplantation in children. Researchers prepared the TCRbeta library using unique molecular identifiers, the study reports. TCRdb re-called the PCR reads through MiXCR, storing one row per CDR3 protein. The sample shows fewer than 1 million distinct CDR3 sequences, roughly 15% of them seen only once. The sequences come from PBMCs, mostly from graft donor cells, collected 360 days after TCRalphabeta/CD19-depleted stem cell transplant. These TCRs come from a male patient under 18 who had a stem cell transplant for acute lymphoblastic leukemia, so the T cells may come from the graft donor.

This clonotype was observed a handful of times. The chain links TRBV3-1 to TRBJ2-1; 11 positions agree with TRBD2. Germline values: CDR1 LGHDT, CDR2 YNNKEL (reference sequence). The CDR3 is 15 residues long. V was clipped by 0 bases and J by 6 bases; unmatched bases: 1. Here the CDR3 reads CASSQELAGANEQFF. The DNA for the CDR3 is TGTGCCAGCAGCCAAGAACTAGCGGGAGCCAATGAGCAGTTCTTC.

The table lists this clonotype with a few counts. CDR3 protein: CASSLLAGGPIGETQYF. In DNA, the CDR3 is TGTGCCAGCAGCCTCTTAGCGGGAGGGCCTATTGGAGAGACCCAGTACTTC. The V call is TRBV7-3, the J call TRBJ2-5; 11 bases fit TRBD2. V dropped 5 bases and J dropped 4; count of bases not matched to a gene: 12. The CDR3 is 17 residues long. Germline-derived CDR1 and CDR2 are SGHTA and FQGTGA.

This clonotype was detected ten times or more. The rearrangement joins TRBV4-1 to TRBJ1-5; TRBD1 is a possible D gene (5 bases). CDR3 length equals 16 residues. Germline assignment: CDR1 MGHRA and CDR2 YSYEKL. V gave up 6 bases and J gave up 0 bases, with 15 bases separating them. The CDR3, as DNA: TGCGCCAGCAGGAGGGCTACGGGGCCTAGCAATCAGCCCCAGCATTTT. Translated: CASRRATGPSNQPQHF.

V is TRBV20-1 and J is TRBJ2-1, with D possibly being TRBD2 (6 bases). The CDR3 totals 15 residues. From germline, CDR1 is DFQATT and CDR2 SNEGSKA (reference sequence). V was pared by 3 bases and J by 0 bases, with 12 bases between. The CDR3 spells CSARATSSSYNEQFF. The DNA for the CDR3 is TGCAGTGCTAGGGCCACTAGCAGCTCCTACAATGAGCAGTTCTTC.

The chain carries TRBV7-3 and TRBJ2-1, with D unclear. Trimming removed 2 bases from V and 11 bases from J, with 13 bases in between. The germline CDR1 and CDR2 sequences are SGHTA and FQGTGA. The CDR3 is made up of 13 amino acids. Here the CDR3 DNA reads TGTGCCAGCAGCTTATACCTTAGAAATAAGCAGTTCTTC. This codes for CASSLYLRNKQFF.

This clonotype has a handful of counts. This chain uses TRBV7-9 with TRBJ1-2; unclear D gene. The germline V gene encodes CDR1 SEHNR and CDR2 FQNEAQ (reference sequence). This CDR3 spans 16 amino acids. With 5 bases removed from V and 0 bases from J, the gap between germline ends came to 16 bases. CDR3 DNA: TGTGCCAGCAGCGACCCCTGGACCGGGCCTAACTATGGCTACACCTTC. It translates to CASSDPWTGPNYGYTF.

This clonotype was seen more than once but under ten times. The rearrangement links TRBV15 to TRBJ1-5, with 8 bases matching TRBD1. This CDR3 contains 15 residues. Germline CDR1 LNHNV, CDR2 YYDKDF (reference sequence). Unmatched junction bases numbered 6, after V lost 2 bases and J lost 6 bases. CDR3 protein: CATSRNDRGSQPQHF. The CDR3 coding sequence is TGTGCCACCAGCAGAAATGACAGGGGTAGTCAGCCCCAGCATTTT.

The chain carries TRBV9 and TRBJ2-2; 8 bases are shared with TRBD2. Germline V gives CDR1 SGDLS, CDR2 YYNGEE. CDR3 size: 16 residues. V trimming: 0 bases; J trimming: 1 base; junction bases outside the gene matches: 2. DNA of the CDR3: TGTGCCAGCAGCGTAGCAAGCGGGGGGAACACCGGGGAGCTGTTTTTT. Its protein is CASSVASGGNTGELFF.

This chain connects TRBV12-3 or TRBV12-4 to TRBJ1-6; the D gene is possibly TRBD1 (5 bases). The CDR3 spans 14 residues. V gave up 8 bases and J gave up 7 bases, with 15 bases separating them. The CDR3, as DNA: TGTGCCAGCGGAAGGGCAGGGTGGAATTCACCCCTCCACTTT. Its translation is CASGRAGWNSPLHF.

The chain uses TRBV5-1 and TRBJ1-2; unclear D gene. Germline CDR1 and CDR2: SGHRS and YFSETQ. Trimming took off 3 bases at V and 2 bases at J, with 29 bases between the two ends. The CDR3 loop spans 20 amino acids. CDR3 protein: CASSSRRIHGKEELNYGYTF. CDR3 coding DNA: TGCGCCAGCAGCTCTCGCCGGATACACGGAAAAGAGGAACTAAACTATGGCTACACCTTC.

The rearrangement joins TRBV4-2 to TRBJ2-2; 8 nucleotides line up with TRBD2. The length of the CDR3 is 15 residues. The germline V gene encodes CDR1 LGHNA and CDR2 YNFKEQ. V lost 6 bases and J lost 3; bases outside the gene matches: 6. The CDR3 is CASRLAGSDTGELFF. The CDR3 DNA reads as TGTGCCAGCAGGCTAGCGGGCAGCGACACCGGGGAGCTGTTTTTT.

This clonotype was observed many times. This sequence joins TRBV10-3 and TRBJ2-2; D not resolved. Germline lookup yields CDR1 ENHRY and CDR2 SYGVKD. V lost 4 bases and J 0 bases, leaving 15 bases between the germline ends. The CDR3 runs to 17 residues. The CDR3 is CAISAGNAWANTGELFF. In nucleotides, the CDR3 is TGTGCCATCAGTGCCGGCAACGCTTGGGCGAACACCGGGGAGCTGTTTTTT.

This clonotype occurred a few times. V usage is TRBV9 and J usage is TRBJ2-5; D tentatively fits TRBD1 or TRBD2 (5 bases each). The germline V gene encodes CDR1 SGDLS and CDR2 YYNGEE. The CDR3 runs to 13 residues. V dropped 3 bases and J dropped 6 bases, with 12 bases sitting between them. Here the CDR3 reads CASSGPGPQTQYF. Here the CDR3 DNA reads TGTGCCAGCAGCGGCCCGGGACCTCAGACCCAGTACTTC.

This clonotype turned up a few times. This chain connects TRBV12-3 or TRBV12-4 to TRBJ2-3; 9 nucleotides line up with TRBD2. V lost 6 bases to trimming and J lost 3 bases; unmatched junction nucleotides: 7. The CDR3 is made up of 15 amino acids. The CDR3 coding sequence is TGTGCCAGCAGACTTAGCGGGAGAACAACAGATACGCAGTATTTT. This encodes CASRLSGRTTDTQYF.

This clonotype was recorded a few times. The V call is TRBV6-5, the J call TRBJ2-3; 9 nucleotides line up with TRBD2. The germline V gene encodes CDR1 MNHEY and CDR2 SVGAGI. J lost 0 bases, V lost 2 bases, and 3 bases had no gene match. The length of the CDR3 is 16 residues. The DNA of the CDR3 is TGTGCCAGCAGTTACGTTGCGGGGGGGAGCACAGATACGCAGTATTTT. This codes for CASSYVAGGSTDTQYF.

The chain couples TRBV14 to TRBJ1-1, with 12 positions matching TRBD1. V lost 3 bases and J lost 9; bases outside the gene matches: 5. This CDR3 region has 14 residues. Germline assignment: CDR1 SGHDN and CDR2 FVKESK. CDR3 in DNA: TGTGCCAGCAGCCAGCCCCGGGACAGGGGGCAAGCTTTCTTT. Its translation is CASSQPRDRGQAFF.

The table lists this clonotype with a few counts. The chain links TRBV4-1 to TRBJ2-7; 8 nucleotides line up with TRBD2. This CDR3 contains 15 residues. The V gene end was trimmed by 5 bases and the J gene end by 6 bases; junction bases not matched to a gene: 12. In germline, CDR1 is MGHRA, CDR2 YSYEKL. Written as DNA, the CDR3 is TGCGCCAGCAGCTTAAGCGGGGGAAAAGTAGGCGAGCAGTACTTC. Its translation: CASSLSGGKVGEQYF.

Of note for this clonotype: The junction does not match germline at one end; this may be a read error. The genes are TRBV6-5 and TRBJ2-2; maybe TRBD1 (6 bases). This CDR3 has 17 amino acids. Germline V gene data show CDR1 as MNHEY and CDR2 as SVGAGI. The CDR3 loop is CASSYQGQPYYTGELFF. For the CDR3, the DNA is TGTGCCAGCAGTTACCAAGGACAGCCGTATTACACAGGGGAGCTGTTTTTT.